Following are 32 T cell receptor beta chains from one sample sequenced in a study of OX40 agonist ivuxolimab in advanced cancers. TCRdb keeps only in-frame clones here, not all; method: immunoSEQ multiplex PCR. The data show roughly 92,000 clones, 84% seen once. Sample: CD4+ or CD8+ T cells sorted from blood, taken in a trial of the OX40 agonist ivuxolimab. These receptor sequences come from an adult with an advanced solid tumor such as melanoma, head and neck, liver or kidney cancer.

This chain links TRBV18 with TRBJ2-5; tentatively, D is TRBD1 (5 bases). Germline assignment: CDR1 KGHSH and CDR2 LQKENI. Trimming cost V 5 bases and J 2 bases, with 9 bases left between them. The CDR3 extends over 13 amino acids. CDR3 region: CASSAGIQETQYF. CDR3 DNA sequence: TGTGCCAGCTCAGCAGGGATTCAAGAGACCCAGTACTTC.

The rearrangement joins TRBV1 to TRBJ2-2; TRBD2 is taken as the D call from the table, unchecked against the DNA. TRBV1 is marked as a pseudogene. The CDR3 consists of 13 residues. The CDR3 nucleotides are TGCACCAGCAGCCAAGACCTTATCGGGGAGCTGTTTTTT. Translated, it gives CTSSQDLIGELFF.

This clone was counted once. This chain links TRBV4-1 with TRBJ2-2, with 9 bases that match TRBD1. The CDR3 has 14 residues. The V and J ends lost 5 bases and 6 bases, in that order; junction bases with no gene match: 4. Germline CDR1 MGHRA, CDR2 YSYEKL. CDR3: CASSWDRAPGELFF. The CDR3 DNA is TGCGCCAGCAGCTGGGACAGGGCCCCCGGGGAGCTGTTTTTT.

J is TRBJ1-2 and V is TRBV6-5, with unresolved D. The V gene's germline CDR1 is MNHEY and CDR2 SVGAGI. This CDR3 is built from 14 residues. V was shortened by 0 bases and J by 4 bases, with 9 bases between the two germline ends. The DNA of the CDR3 is TGTGCCAGCAGTTACTCCCGGGAAGGCTATGGCTACACCTTC. Amino acid sequence: CASSYSREGYGYTF.

J is TRBJ2-1 and V is TRBV4-3; no definite D call. Germline CDR1 and CDR2: LGHNA and YSLEER. This CDR3 has 10 amino acids. V was trimmed by 4 bases and J by 15 bases, leaving 10 bases between them. The CDR3 here is CASSPKTPFF. The DNA of the CDR3 is TGCGCCAGCAGCCCGAAGACCCCGTTCTTC.

This chain connects TRBV2 to TRBJ2-4; TRBD2 aligns across 12 bases. J gave up 0 bases and V 2 bases, and 8 bases lay outside the gene matches. From germline, CDR1 is SNHLY and CDR2 FYNNEI. This CDR3 contains 19 residues. This CDR3 is CASSETPSGGALAKNIQYF. The CDR3 DNA sequence: TGTGCCAGCAGTGAAACCCCTAGCGGGGGGGCTCTAGCCAAAAACATTCAGTACTTC.

The table lists this clone with a few counts. The rearrangement links TRBV19 to TRBJ1-5; D is unclear. Germline-derived CDR1 and CDR2 are LNHDA and SQIVND (reference sequence). Trimming left V 7 bases short and J 4 bases short, with 8 bases between. This CDR3 spans 12 amino acids. The CDR3 is CASKGVNQPQHF. CDR3 bases: TGTGCCAGTAAAGGAGTGAATCAGCCCCAGCATTTT.

CDR3 DNA sequence: TGTGCCTGGAGTGTACCAGGGCAGTTAAATTCACCCCTCCACTTT. Translated: CAWSVPGQLNSPLHF. The V and J genes are TRBV30 and TRBJ1-6, with D perhaps matching TRBD1 (5 bases). CDR1 is GTSNPN and CDR2 is SVGIG in the germline V gene (reference sequence). This CDR3 spans 15 amino acids. The ends were cut back, 0 bases at V and 7 bases at J, with 13 bases in the middle.

Of note for this clone: The junction departs from germline at one end; a sequencing error may be responsible. The rearrangement joins TRBV2 to TRBJ2-3; 9 bases are a match to TRBD1. Germline-derived CDR1 and CDR2 are SNHLY and FYNNEI. This CDR3 comprises 15 residues. This chain's CDR3 is CASQMPGQGTGTQYF. CDR3 coding DNA: TGTGCCAGCCAAATGCCGGGACAGGGCACAGGTACGCAGTATTTT.

This clone appeared once. V is TRBV5-1 and J is TRBJ2-3; the D gene is possibly TRBD1 (7 bases). Germline V lookup: CDR1 SGHRS, CDR2 YFSETQ. The V gene lost 3 bases and the J gene lost 0 bases, with 14 bases spanning the gap. The CDR3 is 16 amino acids. CDR3 loop: CASSWGDSPSTDTQYF. The CDR3 DNA reads TGCGCCAGCAGCTGGGGGGACAGTCCAAGCACAGATACGCAGTATTTT.

This chain joins TRBV30 and TRBJ2-7; 7 nucleotides match TRBD1. The V and J ends lost 0 bases and 0 bases, in that order; junction bases with no gene match: 2. In germline, CDR1 is GTSNPN, CDR2 SVGIG (reference sequence). There are 14 residues in the CDR3. CDR3 in amino acids: CAWSVQGVSYEQYF. The CDR3 DNA follows: TGTGCCTGGAGTGTGCAGGGGGTCTCCTACGAGCAGTACTTC.

This clone was recorded only once. This sequence joins TRBV19 and TRBJ2-1; D unresolved. In germline, CDR1 is LNHDA, CDR2 SQIVND (reference sequence). V lost 9 bases, J lost 0 bases, and 18 bases lay in between. The CDR3 is 16 residues long. The CDR3, as DNA: TGTGCCAGCAGCCTAACGGGCCGCCGCTCCTACAATGAGCAGTTCTTC. Protein: CASSLTGRRSYNEQFF.

This clone appeared a single time. V is TRBV2 and J is TRBJ2-7; 9 bases agree with TRBD1. The ends lost 1 base at V and 3 bases at J; junction bases unmatched: 4. Germline V gene sequence: CDR1 SNHLY, CDR2 FYNNEI. The CDR3 spans 15 residues. CDR3 sequence reads: CASSEGTGDYYEQYF. CDR3 in DNA: TGTGCCAGCAGTGAAGGGACAGGGGACTACTACGAGCAGTACTTC.

This clone was detected only a few times. J is TRBJ2-3 and V is TRBV4-3; D gene uncertain. There are 15 residues in the CDR3. The V and J ends lost 1 base and 4 bases respectively, with 12 bases between them. In germline, CDR1 is LGHNA, CDR2 YSLEER. The CDR3 DNA reads TGCGCCAGCAGCCAAGCGGCAGGATCCGCAGATACGCAGTATTTT. This encodes CASSQAAGSADTQYF.

The chain joins TRBV6-5 to TRBJ2-7; the D call may be TRBD1 or TRBD2 (5 bases each). From germline, CDR1 is MNHEY and CDR2 SVGAGI. V was cut by 8 bases and J by 2 bases, with 16 bases left in between. There are 14 residues in the CDR3. The CDR3 spells CASAIGGGAYEQYF. The CDR3 nucleotides are TGTGCCAGCGCCATCGGTGGGGGTGCCTACGAGCAGTACTTC.

The CDR3 sequence is CASSYPGREWGYTF. CDR3 nucleotides: TGTGCCAGCAGTTATCCCGGAAGGGAGTGGGGCTACACCTTC. This chain uses TRBV6-6 with TRBJ1-2; D is ambiguous. The germline V and J ends were trimmed by 3 bases and 8 bases, with 16 bases remaining between them. CDR1 MNHNY and CDR2 SVGAGI come from the germline V gene (reference sequence). The CDR3 has 14 amino acids.

V gene TRBV19 combines with J gene TRBJ2-2, with a weak D call TRBD2 (5 bases). This CDR3 has 14 amino acids. Between the trimmed V and J ends, which lost 5 bases and 7 bases, there was a span of 14 bases. Looked up from germline, CDR1 is LNHDA and CDR2 is SQIVND (reference sequence). The CDR3 sequence is CASSVLLAGGELFF. The CDR3, as DNA: TGTGCCAGTAGTGTCCTCCTAGCTGGCGGGGAGCTGTTTTTT.

The chain has TRBV29-1 and TRBJ1-2, with 7 positions matching TRBD1. Germline CDR1 is SQVTM and CDR2 is ANQGSEA. The CDR3 length is 13 residues. J lost 5 bases, V lost 6 bases, and 9 bases had no gene match. As DNA, the CDR3 is TGCAGCGTACCGACCCGGGACAGATATGGCTACACCTTC. Its translation is CSVPTRDRYGYTF.

This chain connects TRBV6-1 to TRBJ2-5; 7 bases map to TRBD1. Per germline, CDR1 MNHNS and CDR2 SASEGT. The CDR3 has 15 residues. V lost 2 bases, J lost 5 bases, and 8 bases stayed unmatched. The CDR3 protein is CASSENDRVWETQYF. The CDR3 DNA reads TGTGCCAGCAGTGAAAACGACAGGGTTTGGGAGACCCAGTACTTC.

This sequence joins TRBV7-2 and TRBJ2-5, with TRBD1 as a possible D gene (5 bases). The V end lost 1 base, the J end lost 7 bases, and 10 bases lay between the germline ends. The germline gives CDR1 SGHTA, CDR2 FQGNSA. The CDR3 covers 13 residues. CDR3 nucleotide sequence: TGTGCCAGCAGCTTAGAGGGGTGGGGGACCCAGTACTTC. Protein sequence: CASSLEGWGTQYF.

This clone was counted a single time. The V gene is TRBV6-6, the J gene TRBJ2-7, with 14 bases matching TRBD2. Germline V lookup: CDR1 MNHNY, CDR2 SVGAGI (reference sequence). This CDR3 comprises 15 residues. Trimming at V came to 6 bases and at J to 4 bases, leaving 5 bases not matched to a gene. As DNA, the CDR3 is TGTGCCAGCAGACCGGGACTAGCGGGGGATTACGAGCAGTACTTC. Translation: CASRPGLAGDYEQYF.

This clone occurred a few times. The chain joins TRBV19 to TRBJ1-6, with D possibly matching TRBD1 (5 bases). Germline loops: CDR1 LNHDA, CDR2 SQIVND (reference sequence). The length of the CDR3 is 14 residues. Trimming took 7 bases from V and 8 from J, leaving 15 bases between them. The CDR3 region has the DNA TGTGCCAGTACTCCGGGAGGGGTTGATTCACCCCTCCACTTT. Protein sequence: CASTPGGVDSPLHF.

CDR3 sequence: CASSLGTASHHEKLFF. The CDR3 nucleotides read TGTGCCAGCAGCTTAGGGACAGCGTCGCATCATGAAAAACTGTTTTTT. The rearrangement uses TRBV7-4 and TRBJ1-4, with a tentative D call TRBD1 (6 bases). This CDR3 is built from 16 residues. V was trimmed by 1 base and J by 6 bases, leaving 15 bases between them. Germline-derived CDR1 and CDR2 are SGHVT and SQSDAQ. The whole variable domain, filled in from reference TRBV7-4 and TRBJ1-4, reads GAGVSQSPRYKVAKRGRDVALRCDSISGHVTLYWYRQTLGQGSEVLTYSQSDAQRDKSGRPSGRFSAERPERSVSTLKIQRTEQGDSAVYLCASSLGTASHHEKLFFGSGTQLSVL.

This clone was observed a handful of times. The genes are TRBV18 and TRBJ1-2; possible D gene TRBD1, 6 bases. V was shortened by 0 bases and J by 8 bases, with 13 bases between the two germline ends. Germline CDR1 reads KGHSH; CDR2 reads LQKENI. The CDR3 is 14 amino acids. CDR3 bases: TGTGCCAGCTCACCACCGGGGGCAGGGAGCGGCTACACCTTC. Residues: CASSPPGAGSGYTF. The full variable domain, in which reference TRBV18 and TRBJ1-2 provide the parts outside the CDR3, is NAGVMQNPRHLVRRRGQEARLRCSPMKGHSHVYWYRQLPEEGLKFMVYLQKENIIDESGMPKERFSAEFPKEGPSILRIQQVVRGDSAAYFCASSPPGAGSGYTFGSGTRLTVV.

The chain joins TRBV19 to TRBJ1-1; 9 bases match TRBD1. Per the germline V gene, CDR1 is LNHDA and CDR2 is SQIVND (reference sequence). J was trimmed by 4 bases and V by 7 bases; bases with no gene match: 4. The CDR3 runs 13 residues. CDR3 bases: TGTGCCAGTATGGGACAGGGAGTCACTGAAGCTTTCTTT. Its translation: CASMGQGVTEAFF.

V gene TRBV11-2 combines with J gene TRBJ2-1; 9 nucleotides agree with TRBD1. Germline values: CDR1 SGHAT, CDR2 FQNNGV. V shed 6 bases, J shed 10 bases, and the junction held 10 bases outside the gene matches. This CDR3 has 14 residues. CDR3 residues: CASRIGDRVGEQFF. The DNA of the CDR3 is TGTGCCAGCAGAATAGGGGACAGGGTCGGGGAGCAGTTCTTC. The complete variable domain, with remaining parts taken from reference TRBV11-2 and TRBJ2-1, reads EAGVAQSPRYKIIEKRQSVAFWCNPISGHATLYWYQQILGQGPKLLIQFQNNGVVDDSQLPKDRFSAERLKGVDSTLKIQPAKLEDSAVYLCASRIGDRVGEQFFGPGTRLTVL.

The chain is built from TRBV4-1 and TRBJ1-1, with TRBD1 as a possible D gene (5 bases). Trimming stripped 0 bases from V and 1 base from J, with 9 bases between. Germline CDR1 MGHRA, CDR2 YSYEKL. This CDR3 is built from 15 residues. CDR3 bases: TGCGCCAGCAGCCAAGAATCAGGGAGGAACACTGAAGCTTTCTTT. Translating it yields CASSQESGRNTEAFF.

The chain joins TRBV27 to TRBJ2-1, with D perhaps assigned TRBD1 or TRBD2 (5 bases each). Germline-derived CDR1 and CDR2 are MNHEY and SMNVEV (reference sequence). There are 13 residues in the CDR3. With 10 bases removed from V and 2 bases from J, the gap between germline ends came to 12 bases. Written as DNA, the CDR3 is TGTGCCATCTCCAGGGACCCCTACAATGAGCAGTTCTTC. Its translation: CAISRDPYNEQFF.

The V gene is TRBV2, the J gene TRBJ2-7, with D perhaps being TRBD1 or TRBD2 (5 bases each). The germline V and J ends were trimmed by 8 bases and 0 bases, with 8 bases remaining between them. This CDR3 contains 12 residues. Germline V CDR1 and CDR2: SNHLY, FYNNEI. The CDR3 here is CASRDHSYEQYF. The CDR3 nucleotides read TGTGCCAGCCGGGACCACTCCTACGAGCAGTACTTC.

This clone was detected a few times. The chain recombines TRBV7-2 with TRBJ2-5; 7 bases fit TRBD2. This CDR3 region has 14 residues. Trimming cost V 8 bases and J 2 bases; bases outside gene matches: 8. The V gene's germline CDR1 is SGHTA and CDR2 FQGNSA. Here the CDR3 DNA reads TGTGCCAGCCAGCTCAGCGGGGCTCAAGAGACCCAGTACTTC. Amino acids: CASQLSGAQETQYF.

CDR3 sequence: CASSFRGETDTQYF. In nucleotides, the CDR3 is TGCGCCAGCAGCTTCAGGGGGGAAACAGATACGCAGTATTTT. The rearrangement uses TRBV5-1 and TRBJ2-3; TRBD1 might be the D (7 bases). Germline V gene lookup returns CDR1 SGHRS and CDR2 YFSETQ. There are 14 residues in the CDR3. Between the trimmed V and J ends, which lost 2 bases and 3 bases, there was a span of 10 bases.

Turning to this clone: The same CDR3 also results from other DNA sequences found in this sample. The V and J genes are TRBV11-2 and TRBJ2-7, with D unclear. V was shortened by 3 bases and J by 3 bases, with 9 bases between the two germline ends. This CDR3 comprises 13 residues. CDR1 is SGHAT, CDR2 FQNNGV, per germline. The DNA of the CDR3 is TGTGCCAGCAGCTTGGCACTGAACTACGAGCAGTACTTC. It codes for CASSLALNYEQYF.